This entry is about one T cell receptor beta chain. The antigen remains undetermined. This CDR3 is built from 18 residues. J was trimmed by 5 bases and V by 5 bases; bases with no gene match: 18. Germline-derived CDR1 and CDR2 are SGHTA and FQGNSA. The data are from a study of Ad26.COV2.S vaccination and SARS-CoV-2 variants. Broader study findings: With respect to non-spike TCR breadth, vaccine and placebo recipients were similar. Overall T cell responses may have been underestimated by the analyses of TCR breadth and depth.

Generated by immunoSEQ multiplex PCR, the TCRdb table keeps only in-frame clones and is missing some. The table includes more than 350,000 clones, approximately 92% detected once. Treatment defined: some 20 received Ad26.COV2.S at low or high dose, single or two shots; about five received placebo; per-sample allocation not given. After the first vaccine or placebo injection, samples were drawn on day 63. In the vaccine, an Ad26 vector expressed the SARS-CoV-2 spike of the Wuhan strain. The starting material was peripheral blood, obtained in a trial of Ad26.COV2.S vaccine versus placebo. This clonotype was obtained from a person between 18 and 65 years old who received the Ad26.COV2.S COVID-19 vaccine or a placebo. The genes are TRBV7-2 and TRBJ2-5; 9 nucleotides match TRBD2. The CDR3 DNA reads as TGTGCCAGCAGCCGGGGGCATGATGCGGGAGGGCCGGGGGAGACCCAGTACTTC. Encoded protein: CASSRGHDAGGPGETQYF.